Presented here are 10 T cell receptor beta chains from one specimen sequenced in a study of blood T cell repertoires in COVID-19. Assay used: immunoSEQ multiplex PCR; TCRdb lists only in-frame clones, some missing. The data show about 220,000 clones, around 84% seen once. Sample: peripheral blood. The receptors here all came from a man in his thirties or forties with active or convalescent COVID-19.

V gene TRBV4-2 combines with J gene TRBJ1-1; D ambiguous. V was cut by 3 bases and J by 1 base, with 15 bases left in between. There are 16 residues in the CDR3. Germline CDR1 LGHNA, CDR2 YNFKEQ. CDR3 protein: CASSQQLLQPNTEAFF. The CDR3 coding sequence is TGTGCCAGCAGCCAGCAGCTACTACAACCGAACACTGAAGCTTTCTTT.

The chain links TRBV28 to TRBJ2-7; no clear D gene. V lost 5 bases, J lost 3 bases, and 5 bases lay in between. CDR1 is MDHEN, CDR2 SYDVKM, per germline. The CDR3 contains 11 residues. CDR3 sequence: CASSTLYEQYF. CDR3 coding DNA: TGTGCCAGCAGTACTCTCTACGAGCAGTACTTC.

The chain joins TRBV5-4 to TRBJ2-7; TRBD2 matches at 7 bases. Germline CDR1 SGHNT, CDR2 YYREEE (reference sequence). CDR3 size: 14 residues. Germline trimming cut 2 bases from V and 3 bases from J; bases unmatched to any gene: 5. CDR3 protein: CASSLAGRYYEQYF. Written as DNA, the CDR3 is TGTGCCAGCAGCTTAGCGGGGAGATACTACGAGCAGTACTTC.

This clone was observed a single time. This rearrangement joins TRBV4-3 to TRBJ2-7; 7 positions match TRBD1. With V trimmed by 3 bases and J by 2 bases, 13 bases remained unmatched. Germline assignment: CDR1 LGHNA and CDR2 YSLEER. The CDR3 runs to 17 residues. This CDR3 reads CASSHGTASESPYEQYF. The CDR3 DNA sequence: TGCGCCAGCAGCCATGGGACAGCTTCAGAGAGTCCCTACGAGCAGTACTTC.

The table lists this clone with a few counts. CDR3 region: CASSPGDALREKLFF. The CDR3 bases are TGTGCCAGCAGCCCGGGGGACGCCCTACGGGAAAAACTGTTTTTT. The V call is TRBV9, the J call TRBJ1-4; tentatively, D is TRBD1 (5 bases). V was cut by 4 bases and J by 8 bases, with 18 bases left in between. The CDR3 spans 15 residues. From germline, CDR1 is SGDLS and CDR2 YYNGEE.

V is TRBV28 and J is TRBJ1-1; D might be TRBD1 (6 bases). V was clipped by 8 bases and J by 10 bases, with 20 bases between them. Germline-derived CDR1 and CDR2 are MDHEN and SYDVKM. The CDR3 sequence is 13 residues long. The CDR3 nucleotides are TGTGCCAGCGGCGCAGACAGGCCGAGGGGAGCTTTCTTT. It encodes CASGADRPRGAFF.

The DNA for the CDR3 is TGTGCCAGCTCAACAACTAGCGGAGCCAGCACAGATACGCAGTATTTT. Residues: CASSTTSGASTDTQYF. The chain combines TRBV18 with TRBJ2-3; 8 bases fit TRBD2. The V and J ends lost 5 bases and 0 bases, in that order; junction bases with no gene match: 7. Germline CDR1 KGHSH, CDR2 LQKENI. The CDR3 consists of 16 residues.

The chain joins TRBV5-1 to TRBJ2-5; D perhaps matches TRBD2 (5 bases). Germline-derived CDR1 and CDR2 are SGHRS and YFSETQ. V lost 2 bases to trimming and J lost 2 bases, with 16 bases between them. CDR3 length: 16 amino acids. The CDR3 sequence is CASSFGLGSGQETQYF. DNA for the CDR3: TGCGCCAGCAGCTTTGGGTTGGGCAGCGGACAAGAGACCCAGTACTTC.

J is TRBJ2-1 and V is TRBV6-5; 10 bases agree with TRBD2. The CDR3 has 15 residues. Per the germline V gene, CDR1 is MNHEY and CDR2 is SVGAGI. Unmatched junction bases numbered 7, after V lost 4 bases and J lost 7 bases. CDR3 sequence: CASSWLEREGNEQFF. CDR3 sequence (DNA): TGTGCCAGCAGTTGGCTCGAGCGGGAGGGTAATGAGCAGTTCTTC.

V gene TRBV4-3 combines with J gene TRBJ2-4, with D tentatively TRBD2 (6 bases). The CDR3 sequence is 15 residues long. Germline V gene sequence: CDR1 LGHNA, CDR2 YSLEER. Trimming took off 4 bases at V and 6 bases at J, with 16 bases between the two ends. CDR3 DNA sequence: TGCGCCAGCAGCCCTGGAGGGACGGGTAGAAACATTCAGTACTTC. It codes for CASSPGGTGRNIQYF.